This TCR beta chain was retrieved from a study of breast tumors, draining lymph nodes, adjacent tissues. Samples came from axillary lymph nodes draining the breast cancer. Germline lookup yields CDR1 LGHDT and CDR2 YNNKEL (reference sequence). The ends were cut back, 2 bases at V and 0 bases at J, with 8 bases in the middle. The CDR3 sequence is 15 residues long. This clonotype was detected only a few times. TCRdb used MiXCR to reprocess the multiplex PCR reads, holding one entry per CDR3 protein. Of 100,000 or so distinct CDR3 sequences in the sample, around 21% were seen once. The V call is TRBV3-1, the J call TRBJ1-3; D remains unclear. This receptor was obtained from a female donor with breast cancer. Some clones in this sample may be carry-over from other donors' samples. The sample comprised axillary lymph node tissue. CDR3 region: CASSQSEYSGNTIYF. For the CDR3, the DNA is TGTGCCAGCAGCCAATCCGAATACTCTGGAAACACCATATATTTT.